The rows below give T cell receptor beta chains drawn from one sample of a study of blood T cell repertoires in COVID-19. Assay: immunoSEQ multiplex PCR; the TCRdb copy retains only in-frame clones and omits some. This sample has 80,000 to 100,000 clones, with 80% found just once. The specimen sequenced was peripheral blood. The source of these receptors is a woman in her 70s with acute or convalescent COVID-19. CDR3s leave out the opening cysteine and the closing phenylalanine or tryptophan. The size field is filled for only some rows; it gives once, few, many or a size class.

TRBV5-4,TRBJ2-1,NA,ASSPGTSGPYNEQF
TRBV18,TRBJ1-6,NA,ASSPRQERNSPLH
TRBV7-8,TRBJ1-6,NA,ASSLITGKNSPLH
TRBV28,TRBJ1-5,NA,ASSFRGAPGNQPQH
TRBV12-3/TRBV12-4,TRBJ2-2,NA,ASSLAGTGELF
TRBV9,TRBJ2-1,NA,ASSGWTGSYNEQF
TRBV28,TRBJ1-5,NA,ASSPRTGNQPQH
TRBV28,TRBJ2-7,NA,ASSFVHFGTGSYEQY
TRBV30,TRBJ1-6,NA,AWSAGYNSPLH
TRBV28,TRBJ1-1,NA,ASSLTSGFWEAF
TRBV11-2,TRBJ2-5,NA,ASSSSPDTRRTQY
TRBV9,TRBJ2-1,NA,ASSVDPWVGSYNEQF
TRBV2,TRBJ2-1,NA,ASRHAGTGGYNEQF
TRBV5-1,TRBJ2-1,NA,ASSGLAGGRDEQF
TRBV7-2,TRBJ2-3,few,ASSSSGTRGTAQY
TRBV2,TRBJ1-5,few,ASSGVQVNQPQH
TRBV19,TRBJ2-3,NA,ATAWGQGSSDTQY
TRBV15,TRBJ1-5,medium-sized,ATSRGDFNQPQH
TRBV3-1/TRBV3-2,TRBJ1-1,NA,ASRRGGEAF
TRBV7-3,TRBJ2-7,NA,ASSFSGGEQY
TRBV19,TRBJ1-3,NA,ASSSGVAGNTIY
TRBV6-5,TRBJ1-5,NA,ASRREPTGYQPQH
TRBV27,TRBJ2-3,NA,ASTPLRGGSGGASHTQY
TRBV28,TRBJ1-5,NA,ASSLTTGVRSNQPQH
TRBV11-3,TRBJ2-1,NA,ASSSGGGMGHNEQF
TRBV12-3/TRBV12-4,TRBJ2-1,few,ASSSGRYNEQF
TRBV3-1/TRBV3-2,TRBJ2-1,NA,ASSQVLTVSGRAL
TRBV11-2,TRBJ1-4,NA,ASSLEARFRGGELF
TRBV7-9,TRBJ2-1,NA,ASSQDRAHEQF